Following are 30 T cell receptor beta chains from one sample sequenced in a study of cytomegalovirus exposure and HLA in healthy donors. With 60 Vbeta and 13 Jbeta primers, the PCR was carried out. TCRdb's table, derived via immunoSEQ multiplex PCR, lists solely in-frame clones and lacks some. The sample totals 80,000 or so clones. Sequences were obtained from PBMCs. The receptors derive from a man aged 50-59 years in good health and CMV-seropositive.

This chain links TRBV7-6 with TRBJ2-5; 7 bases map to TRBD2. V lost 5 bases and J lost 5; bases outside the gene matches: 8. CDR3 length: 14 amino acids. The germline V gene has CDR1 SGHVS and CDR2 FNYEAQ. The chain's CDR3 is CASSQVGGWETQYF. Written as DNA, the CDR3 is TGTGCCAGCAGCCAAGTGGGGGGGTGGGAGACCCAGTACTTC.

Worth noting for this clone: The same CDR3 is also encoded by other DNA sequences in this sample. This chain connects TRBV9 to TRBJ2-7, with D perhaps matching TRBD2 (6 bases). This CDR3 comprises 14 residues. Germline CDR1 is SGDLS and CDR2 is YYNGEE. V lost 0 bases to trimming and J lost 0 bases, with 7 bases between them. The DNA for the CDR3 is TGTGCCAGCAGCGTAGGCGGGAACTCCTACGAGCAGTACTTC. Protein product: CASSVGGNSYEQYF.

The CDR3 DNA reads as TGTGCCAGCTCCCGACAGGGAAACACCGGGGAGCTGTTTTTT. Protein sequence: CASSRQGNTGELFF. The chain is built from TRBV18 and TRBJ2-2, with TRBD1 matching over 7 bases. J was trimmed by 2 bases and V by 6 bases; bases with no gene match: 3. The length of the CDR3 is 14 residues. The germline CDR1 and CDR2 sequences are KGHSH and LQKENI.

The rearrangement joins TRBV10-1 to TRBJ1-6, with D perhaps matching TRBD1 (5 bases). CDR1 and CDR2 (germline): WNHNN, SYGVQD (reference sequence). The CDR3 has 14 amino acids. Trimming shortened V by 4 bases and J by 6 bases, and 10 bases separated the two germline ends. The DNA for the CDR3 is TGCGCCAGCAGTGGAACAGGCCCTAATTCACCCCTCCACTTT. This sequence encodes CASSGTGPNSPLHF.

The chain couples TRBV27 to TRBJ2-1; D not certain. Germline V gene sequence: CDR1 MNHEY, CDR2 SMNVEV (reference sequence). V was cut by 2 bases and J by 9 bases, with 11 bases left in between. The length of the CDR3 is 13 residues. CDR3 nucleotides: TGTGCCAGCAGTTTAGCAGGTTTTGGTGAGCAGTTCTTC. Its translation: CASSLAGFGEQFF.

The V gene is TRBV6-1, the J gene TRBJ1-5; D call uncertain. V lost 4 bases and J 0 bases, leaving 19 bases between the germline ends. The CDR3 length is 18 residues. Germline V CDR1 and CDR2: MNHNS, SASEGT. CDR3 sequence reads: CASSGARMAGYSNQPQHF. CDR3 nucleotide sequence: TGTGCCAGCAGTGGAGCTAGAATGGCGGGGTATAGCAATCAGCCCCAGCATTTT.

The DNA for the CDR3 is TGTGCCAGCCGTCTGGGGGACAGGGTCACCGGGGAGCTGTTTTTT. Encoded protein: CASRLGDRVTGELFF. This chain connects TRBV7-2 to TRBJ2-2; 9 bases agree with TRBD1. CDR1 is SGHTA and CDR2 is FQGNSA in the germline V gene. The J segment lost 4 bases and the V segment lost 8 bases, leaving 8 bases of the junction unmatched. The CDR3 runs 15 residues.

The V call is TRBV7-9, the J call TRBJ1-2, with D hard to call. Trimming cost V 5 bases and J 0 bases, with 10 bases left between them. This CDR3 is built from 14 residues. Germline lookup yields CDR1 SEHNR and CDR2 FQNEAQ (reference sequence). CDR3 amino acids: CASSTLGTNYGYTF. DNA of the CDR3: TGTGCCAGCAGCACCCTTGGCACTAACTATGGCTACACCTTC. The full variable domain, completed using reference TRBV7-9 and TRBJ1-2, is DTGVSQNPRHKITKRGQNVTFRCDPISEHNRLYWYRQTLGQGPEFLTYFQNEAQLEKSRLLSDRFSAERPKGSFSTLEIQRTEQGDSAMYLCASSTLGTNYGYTFGSGTRLTVV.

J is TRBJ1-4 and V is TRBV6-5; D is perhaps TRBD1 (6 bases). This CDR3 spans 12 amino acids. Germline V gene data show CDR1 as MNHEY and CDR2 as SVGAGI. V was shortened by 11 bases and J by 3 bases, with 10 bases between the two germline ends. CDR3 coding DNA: TGTGCCGTCAGGGGTTCTAATGAAAAACTGTTTTTT. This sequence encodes CAVRGSNEKLFF.

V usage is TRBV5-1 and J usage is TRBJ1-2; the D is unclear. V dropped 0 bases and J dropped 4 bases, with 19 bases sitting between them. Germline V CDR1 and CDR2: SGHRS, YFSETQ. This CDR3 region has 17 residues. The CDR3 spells CASSLGPSGETLYGYTF. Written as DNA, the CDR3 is TGCGCCAGCAGCTTGGGACCCTCGGGAGAGACTCTCTATGGCTACACCTTC.

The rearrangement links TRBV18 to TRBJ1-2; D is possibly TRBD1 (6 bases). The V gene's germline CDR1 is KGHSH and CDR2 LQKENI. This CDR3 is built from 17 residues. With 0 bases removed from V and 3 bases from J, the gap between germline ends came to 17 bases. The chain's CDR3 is CASSPPGGRVRDYGYTF. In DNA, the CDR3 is TGTGCCAGCTCACCACCGGGGGGGCGCGTTCGGGACTATGGCTACACCTTC.

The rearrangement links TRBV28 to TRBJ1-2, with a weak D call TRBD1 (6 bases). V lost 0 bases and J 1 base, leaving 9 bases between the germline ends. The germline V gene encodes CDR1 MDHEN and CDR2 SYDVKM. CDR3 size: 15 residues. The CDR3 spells CASSLWGANNYGYTF. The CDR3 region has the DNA TGTGCCAGCAGTTTATGGGGGGCGAATAACTATGGCTACACCTTC.

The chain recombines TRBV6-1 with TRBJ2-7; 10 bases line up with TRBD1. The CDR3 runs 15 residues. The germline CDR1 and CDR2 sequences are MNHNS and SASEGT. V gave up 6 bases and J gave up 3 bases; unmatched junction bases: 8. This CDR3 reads CASSHVGQGNYEQYF. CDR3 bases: TGTGCCAGCAGCCACGTGGGACAGGGGAACTACGAGCAGTACTTC.

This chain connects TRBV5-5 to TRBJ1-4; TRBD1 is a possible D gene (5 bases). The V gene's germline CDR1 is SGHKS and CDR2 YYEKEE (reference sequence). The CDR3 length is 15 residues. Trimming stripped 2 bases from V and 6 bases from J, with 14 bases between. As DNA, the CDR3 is TGTGCCAGCAGCTTTAACAGGCCCTTTGATGAAAAACTGTTTTTT. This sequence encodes CASSFNRPFDEKLFF.

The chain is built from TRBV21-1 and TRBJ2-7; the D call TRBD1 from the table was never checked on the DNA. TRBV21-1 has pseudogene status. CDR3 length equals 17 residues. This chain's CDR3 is CASSRLDRGRFAYEQYV. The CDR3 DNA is TGTGCCAGCAGCAGATTAGACAGGGGGCGGTTCGCCTACGAGCAGTACGTC.

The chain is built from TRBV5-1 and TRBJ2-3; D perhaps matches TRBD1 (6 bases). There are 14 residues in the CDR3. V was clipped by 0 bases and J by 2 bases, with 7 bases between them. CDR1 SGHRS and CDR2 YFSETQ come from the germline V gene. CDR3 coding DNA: TGCGCCAGCAGCTTGGGGGACAACACAGATACGCAGTATTTT. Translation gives CASSLGDNTDTQYF.

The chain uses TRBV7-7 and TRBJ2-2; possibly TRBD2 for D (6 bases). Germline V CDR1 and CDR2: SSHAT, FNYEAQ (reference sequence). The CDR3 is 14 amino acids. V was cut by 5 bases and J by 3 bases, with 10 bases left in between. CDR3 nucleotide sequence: TGTGCCAGCAGCCCCCCGGGAGACACCGGGGAGCTGTTTTTT. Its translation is CASSPPGDTGELFF.

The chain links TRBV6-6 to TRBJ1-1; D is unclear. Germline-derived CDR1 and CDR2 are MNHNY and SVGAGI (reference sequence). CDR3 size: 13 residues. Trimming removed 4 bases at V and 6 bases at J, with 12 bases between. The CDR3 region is CASSLEIRSEAFF. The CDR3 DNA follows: TGTGCCAGCAGTTTGGAGATACGGTCTGAAGCTTTCTTT.

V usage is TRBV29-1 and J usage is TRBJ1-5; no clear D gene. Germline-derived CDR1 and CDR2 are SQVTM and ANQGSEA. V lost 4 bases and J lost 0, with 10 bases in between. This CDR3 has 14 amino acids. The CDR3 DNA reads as TGCAGCGTTGGGGAGCCTAATAGCAATCAGCCCCAGCATTTT. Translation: CSVGEPNSNQPQHF.

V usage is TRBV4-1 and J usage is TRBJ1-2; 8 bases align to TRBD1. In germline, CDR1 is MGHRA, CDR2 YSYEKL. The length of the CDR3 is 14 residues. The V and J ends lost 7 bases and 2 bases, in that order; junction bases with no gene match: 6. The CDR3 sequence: CASTPGGANYGYTF. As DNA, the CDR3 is TGCGCCAGCACCCCAGGGGGCGCCAACTATGGCTACACCTTC.

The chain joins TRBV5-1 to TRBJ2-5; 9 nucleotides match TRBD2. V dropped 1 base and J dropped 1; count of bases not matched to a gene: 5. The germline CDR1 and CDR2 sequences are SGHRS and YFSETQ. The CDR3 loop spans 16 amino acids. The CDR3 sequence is CASSLIAGAFQETQYF. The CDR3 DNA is TGCGCCAGCAGCTTGATAGCGGGGGCGTTCCAAGAGACCCAGTACTTC.

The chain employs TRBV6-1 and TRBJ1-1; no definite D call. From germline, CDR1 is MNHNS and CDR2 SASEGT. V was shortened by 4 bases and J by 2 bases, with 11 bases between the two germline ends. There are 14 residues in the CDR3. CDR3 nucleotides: TGTGCCAGCAGTGGCCTACGAGGAAACACTGAAGCTTTCTTT. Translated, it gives CASSGLRGNTEAFF.

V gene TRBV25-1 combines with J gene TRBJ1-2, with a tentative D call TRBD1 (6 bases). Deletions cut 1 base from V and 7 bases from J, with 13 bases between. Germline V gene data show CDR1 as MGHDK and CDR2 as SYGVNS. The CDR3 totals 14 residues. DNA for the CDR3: TGTGCCAGCAGTGAATCCACAGGGTACGTTGGCTACACCTTC. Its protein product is CASSESTGYVGYTF.

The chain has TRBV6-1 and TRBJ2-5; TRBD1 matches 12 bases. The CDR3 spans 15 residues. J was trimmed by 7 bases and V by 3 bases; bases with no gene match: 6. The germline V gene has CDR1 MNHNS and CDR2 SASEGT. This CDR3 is CASSEQGTGGWTQYF. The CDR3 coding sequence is TGTGCCAGCAGTGAGCAGGGGACAGGGGGCTGGACCCAGTACTTC.

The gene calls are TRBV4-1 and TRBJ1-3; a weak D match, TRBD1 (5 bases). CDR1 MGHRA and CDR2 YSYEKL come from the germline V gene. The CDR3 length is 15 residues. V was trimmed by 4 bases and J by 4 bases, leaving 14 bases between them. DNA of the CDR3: TGCGCCAGCAGCCCCCGACCGACAGACGGAAACACCATATATTTT. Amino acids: CASSPRPTDGNTIYF.

CDR3 region: CAISESTLGGTEAFF. Written as DNA, the CDR3 is TGTGCCATCAGTGAGTCGACCCTAGGAGGCACTGAAGCTTTCTTT. The chain links TRBV10-3 to TRBJ1-1, with D unclear. Germline V gene sequence: CDR1 ENHRY, CDR2 SYGVKD. V was shortened by 0 bases and J by 4 bases, with 12 bases between the two germline ends. The CDR3 sequence is 15 residues long.

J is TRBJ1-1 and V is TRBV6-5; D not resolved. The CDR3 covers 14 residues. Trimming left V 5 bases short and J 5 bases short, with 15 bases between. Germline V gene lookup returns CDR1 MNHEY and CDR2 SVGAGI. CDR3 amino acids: CASSPTGLRTEAFF. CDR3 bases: TGTGCCAGCAGTCCTACGGGTCTAAGGACTGAAGCTTTCTTT.

The CDR3 DNA reads TGTGCCACCGGGCAGGAGGGATCGGATACGCAGTATTTT. This gives the protein CATGQEGSDTQYF. The J gene is TRBJ2-3, the V gene TRBV15, with D perhaps TRBD2 (6 bases). Germline loops: CDR1 LNHNV, CDR2 YYDKDF (reference sequence). V was shortened by 8 bases and J by 6 bases, with 15 bases between the two germline ends. This CDR3 spans 13 amino acids.

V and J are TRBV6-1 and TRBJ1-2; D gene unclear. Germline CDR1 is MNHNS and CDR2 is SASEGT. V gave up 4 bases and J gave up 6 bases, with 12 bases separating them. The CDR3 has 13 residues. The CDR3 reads CASSARQINGYTF. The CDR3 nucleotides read TGTGCCAGCAGTGCCCGCCAGATCAATGGCTACACCTTC.

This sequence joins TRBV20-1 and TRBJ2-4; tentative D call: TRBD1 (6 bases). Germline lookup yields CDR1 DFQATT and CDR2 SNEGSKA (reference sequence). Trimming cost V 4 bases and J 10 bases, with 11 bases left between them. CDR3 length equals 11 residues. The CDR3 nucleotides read TGCAGTGCTACCACAGGGAGTATTCAGTACTTC. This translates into CSATTGSIQYF.